The 23 T cell receptor beta chains presented below share a single source sample, sequenced in a study of patients and donors after allogeneic stem cell transplantation. From the RT-PCR reads, TCRdb called clonotypes with MiXCR, one entry per CDR3 protein. The table records about 110,000 distinct CDR3 sequences, around 35% of them present only once. The sample was blood, either unsorted or a sorted T cell fraction (not recorded which). These receptors all come from a human donor who was either an allogeneic HSCT recipient or a stem cell or donor lymphocyte infusion donor (not recorded which). It is not recorded whose cells these are; they may come from a transplant donor.

The chain is built from TRBV7-2 and TRBJ2-5; D is uncertain. Germline lookup yields CDR1 SGHTA and CDR2 FQGNSA. The CDR3 loop spans 12 amino acids. Trimming removed 5 bases at V and 5 bases at J, with 9 bases between. The CDR3, as DNA: TGTGCCAGCAGCCAAAGTCGGGAGACCCAGTACTTC. Its protein is CASSQSRETQYF. The full variable domain, in which reference TRBV7-2 and TRBJ2-5 provide the parts outside the CDR3, is GAGVSQSPSNKVTEKGKDVELRCDPISGHTALYWYRQSLGQGLEFLIYFQGNSAPDKSGLPSDRFSAERTGGSVSTLTIQRTQQEDSAVYLCASSQSRETQYFGPGTRLLVL.

This clonotype has a handful of counts. This chain uses TRBV4-2 with TRBJ1-1, with D unresolved. The CDR3 has 12 residues. V lost 3 bases, J lost 2 bases, and 4 bases lay in between. Germline V gene sequence: CDR1 LGHNA, CDR2 YNFKEQ. The DNA of the CDR3 is TGTGCCAGCAGCCACCCCAACACTGAAGCTTTCTTT. This codes for CASSHPNTEAFF.

The chain uses TRBV5-6 and TRBJ2-5, with D unresolved. Trimming cost V 5 bases and J 4 bases, with 12 bases left between them. The CDR3 length is 13 residues. From germline, CDR1 is SGHDT and CDR2 YYEEEE. The CDR3 DNA reads TGTGCCAGCAGTCCACAGCTTCGAGAGACCCAGTACTTC. Translated, it gives CASSPQLRETQYF. The variable domain in full, completed from reference TRBV5-6 and TRBJ2-5, reads DAGVTQSPTHLIKTRGQQVTLRCSPKSGHDTVSWYQQALGQGPQFIFQYYEEEERQRGNFPDRFSGHQFPNYSSELNVNALLLGDSALYLCASSPQLRETQYFGPGTRLLVL.

This clonotype has only a few counts. This rearrangement joins TRBV25-1 to TRBJ1-2; no definite D call. The CDR3 is 13 amino acids. V was trimmed by 3 bases and J by 8 bases, leaving 13 bases between them. Germline lookup yields CDR1 MGHDK and CDR2 SYGVNS. This chain's CDR3 is CASSDRIKAGYTF. The CDR3 region has the DNA TGTGCCAGCAGTGATCGGATTAAGGCGGGCTACACCTTC.

The rearrangement joins TRBV2 to TRBJ2-4; 7 positions match TRBD1. The CDR3 loop spans 16 amino acids. Trimming took 5 bases from V and 5 from J; bases not matched to a gene: 12. Germline CDR1 reads SNHLY; CDR2 reads FYNNEI. CDR3 residues: CASSLWGTGVENIQYF. CDR3 sequence (DNA): TGTGCCAGCAGTTTATGGGGTACAGGGGTCGAAAACATTCAGTACTTC.

The CDR3 bases are TGTGCCAGCAGTAAACTCACAGGGGGCGGCACTGAAGCTTTCTTT. Translation: CASSKLTGGGTEAFF. The chain uses TRBV6-6 and TRBJ1-1; 9 positions agree with TRBD1. CDR3 length equals 15 residues. Germline V CDR1 and CDR2: MNHNY, SVGAGI (reference sequence). J gave up 4 bases and V 5 bases, and 8 bases lay outside the gene matches.

The V gene is TRBV7-9, the J gene TRBJ2-5; D is perhaps TRBD1 (5 bases). Germline V gives CDR1 SEHNR, CDR2 FQNEAQ (reference sequence). V lost 6 bases and J 3 bases, leaving 11 bases between the germline ends. This CDR3 contains 13 residues. CDR3 coding DNA: TGTGCCAGCAGGCAGGGCCTCAAAGAGACCCAGTACTTC. This gives the protein CASRQGLKETQYF.

This clonotype was counted a few times. The chain has TRBV4-3 and TRBJ2-5; 7 bases line up with TRBD2. CDR1 and CDR2 (germline): LGHNA, YSLEER. Losses at the gene ends were 0 bases for V and 2 bases for J; bases not matched to a gene: 3. This CDR3 is built from 15 residues. The chain's CDR3 is CASSQDSGRQETQYF. The DNA for the CDR3 is TGCGCCAGCAGCCAAGATAGCGGGCGTCAAGAGACCCAGTACTTC.

In its sample, this clonotype was seen a few times. The rearrangement uses TRBV5-5 and TRBJ1-2; TRBD1 matches 7 bases. The CDR3 loop spans 15 amino acids. Per germline, CDR1 SGHKS and CDR2 YYEKEE (reference sequence). V was clipped by 4 bases and J by 1 base; unmatched bases: 7. CDR3 bases: TGTGCCAGCAGCAAGGGGGCGGGTAGTAACTATGGCTACACCTTC. This encodes CASSKGAGSNYGYTF. Full variable domain (rest looked up from reference TRBV5-5 and TRBJ1-2): DAGVTQSPTHLIKTRGQQVTLRCSPISGHKSVSWYQQVLGQGPQFIFQYYEKEERGRGNFPDRFSARQFPNYSSELNVNALLLGDSALYLCASSKGAGSNYGYTFGSGTRLTVV.

The CDR3 here is CSARYSVAKNIQYF. The CDR3 coding sequence is TGCAGTGCTAGGTATAGCGTAGCCAAAAACATTCAGTACTTC. The chain joins TRBV20-1 to TRBJ2-4; weak D call: TRBD2 (5 bases). Germline CDR1 is DFQATT and CDR2 is SNEGSKA (reference sequence). This CDR3 is built from 14 residues. With 3 bases removed from V and 0 bases from J, the gap between germline ends came to 9 bases.

This chain links TRBV18 with TRBJ2-7; a possible D gene is TRBD1 (5 bases). The CDR3 length is 15 residues. Germline values: CDR1 KGHSH, CDR2 LQKENI. V was clipped by 4 bases and J by 0 bases, with 13 bases between them. The CDR3 loop is CASSLTDSPSYEQYF. The CDR3 DNA sequence: TGTGCCAGCTCACTAACCGACAGCCCCTCCTACGAGCAGTACTTC.

This rearrangement joins TRBV29-1 to TRBJ1-4; 9 bases match TRBD1. V gave up 7 bases and J gave up 5 bases; unmatched junction bases: 5. The CDR3 is 13 residues long. The germline CDR1 and CDR2 sequences are SQVTM and ANQGSEA. The CDR3 nucleotides are TGCAGCGCCTTGGACAGGGGAAATGAAAAACTGTTTTTT. Its protein is CSALDRGNEKLFF.

The chain combines TRBV6-5 with TRBJ1-6, with D perhaps TRBD1 (6 bases). The CDR3 length is 19 residues. The V end lost 0 bases, the J end lost 3 bases, and 18 bases lay between the germline ends. The germline V gene has CDR1 MNHEY and CDR2 SVGAGI. Here the CDR3 reads CASSYSMPDRNIYNSPLHF. The CDR3 DNA is TGTGCCAGCAGTTACTCGATGCCCGACAGGAACATCTATAATTCACCCCTCCACTTT.

In this sample, this clonotype turned up many times. This chain joins TRBV5-1 and TRBJ1-5; possibly TRBD1 for D (5 bases). CDR1 SGHRS and CDR2 YFSETQ come from the germline V gene. Trimming stripped 6 bases from V and 1 base from J, with 8 bases between. The CDR3 length is 13 residues. The CDR3 DNA follows: TGCGCCAGCACAGGGATAAGCAATCAGCCCCAGCATTTT. Translated: CASTGISNQPQHF.

This clonotype was counted a few times. V gene TRBV7-2 combines with J gene TRBJ1-4; D is uncertain. The germline gives CDR1 SGHTA, CDR2 FQGNSA. The V and J ends lost 5 bases and 3 bases respectively, with 22 bases between them. The CDR3 has 18 residues. CDR3 nucleotides: TGTGCCAGCAGCCGAAACGGGCCTGAAGGCAGATCTAATGAAAAACTGTTTTTT. Translating it yields CASSRNGPEGRSNEKLFF. The entire variable domain, with the rest obtained from reference TRBV7-2 and TRBJ1-4, is as follows: GAGVSQSPSNKVTEKGKDVELRCDPISGHTALYWYRQSLGQGLEFLIYFQGNSAPDKSGLPSDRFSAERTGGSVSTLTIQRTQQEDSAVYLCASSRNGPEGRSNEKLFFGSGTQLSVL.

This clonotype was seen only a few times. The J gene is TRBJ1-1, the V gene TRBV7-2, with 7 bases fitting TRBD1. CDR1 is SGHTA and CDR2 is FQGNSA in the germline V gene. Losses at the gene ends were 5 bases for V and 1 base for J; bases not matched to a gene: 7. The CDR3 spans 15 residues. CDR3 coding DNA: TGTGCCAGCAGCGCCACGACAGGGACGAACACTGAAGCTTTCTTT. It specifies CASSATTGTNTEAFF. Full variable domain (outside the CDR3, taken from reference TRBV7-2 and TRBJ1-1): GAGVSQSPSNKVTEKGKDVELRCDPISGHTALYWYRQSLGQGLEFLIYFQGNSAPDKSGLPSDRFSAERTGGSVSTLTIQRTQQEDSAVYLCASSATTGTNTEAFFGQGTRLTVV.

CDR3 bases: TGTGCCACACACGACAGGGAAGATGGCTACACCTTC. Protein: CATHDREDGYTF. The chain links TRBV10-3 to TRBJ1-2; 7 positions match TRBD1. This CDR3 has 12 residues. Losses at the gene ends were 10 bases for V and 6 bases for J; bases not matched to a gene: 8. CDR1 is ENHRY and CDR2 is SYGVKD in the germline V gene.

V and J are TRBV20-1 and TRBJ1-5; D gene unclear. The CDR3 spans 12 residues. Trimming took off 3 bases at V and 4 bases at J, with 7 bases between the two ends. The germline gives CDR1 DFQATT, CDR2 SNEGSKA (reference sequence). CDR3 DNA sequence: TGCAGTGCTAGGAGAACGAATCAGCCCCAGCATTTT. This gives the protein CSARRTNQPQHF.

This clonotype occurred a few times. V and J are TRBV5-1 and TRBJ2-1, with 10 bases fitting TRBD2. V gave up 5 bases and J gave up 7 bases; unmatched junction bases: 6. Germline CDR1 SGHRS, CDR2 YFSETQ. The CDR3 consists of 14 residues. CDR3 DNA: TGCGCCAGCAGTTTGAGCGGGAGGGCTAATGAGCAGTTCTTC. It specifies CASSLSGRANEQFF.

This clonotype was seen a few times. The rearrangement joins TRBV6-1 to TRBJ2-1; no clear D. CDR3 length: 11 residues. With 4 bases removed from V and 6 bases from J, the gap between germline ends came to 4 bases. Germline lookup yields CDR1 MNHNS and CDR2 SASEGT. This CDR3 is CASSVANEQFF. CDR3 in DNA: TGTGCCAGCAGTGTTGCCAATGAGCAGTTCTTC.

In its sample, this clonotype was seen a few times. The chain is built from TRBV20-1 and TRBJ1-6; no clear D. V was clipped by 6 bases and J by 7 bases, with 10 bases between them. This CDR3 spans 12 amino acids. CDR1 is DFQATT and CDR2 is SNEGSKA in the germline V gene (reference sequence). CDR3 sequence (DNA): TGCAGTGCCGGTACACTCAATTCACCCCTCCACTTT. It translates to CSAGTLNSPLHF.

The chain links TRBV10-3 to TRBJ1-5; TRBD1 matches 8 bases. J gave up 4 bases and V 10 bases, and 6 bases lay outside the gene matches. Looked up from germline, CDR1 is ENHRY and CDR2 is SYGVKD. CDR3 size: 13 residues. The CDR3 region has the DNA TGTGCCACCAGACAGGGGATGAATCAGCCCCAGCATTTT. Translating gives CATRQGMNQPQHF.

This clonotype was seen a few times. J is TRBJ1-1 and V is TRBV4-3; D possibly corresponds to TRBD1 (6 bases). Germline V gene data show CDR1 as LGHNA and CDR2 as YSLEER. The CDR3 runs 15 residues. With 0 bases removed from V and 0 bases from J, the gap between germline ends came to 8 bases. DNA for the CDR3: TGCGCCAGCAGCCAAGAATACAGGGTGAACACTGAAGCTTTCTTT. Residues: CASSQEYRVNTEAFF.